These T cell receptor beta chains were read from a single sample in a study of cytomegalovirus exposure and HLA in healthy donors. The assay was immunoSEQ multiplex PCR, and TCRdb's table has in-frame clones only and misses some. The sample lists about 150,000 clones, 75% to 80% seen once, with about 0.62% in the top ten. What was sequenced was PBMCs. Receptors originate from a male donor in good health and CMV-seronegative. Both conserved end residues are part of each CDR3. The D gene is left open where the match is weak. Clone size is given for some rows only: seen once, a few or many times, or a class if the clone is expanded.

V: TRBV9; J: TRBJ2-1; size: -; length: 15; D: -; CDR3: CASSVAREVYNEQFF; DNA: TGTGCCAGCAGCGTAGCCAGGGAGGTCTACAATGAGCAGTTCTTC
V: TRBV5-1; J: TRBJ2-7; size: -; length: 15; D: -; CDR3: CASSLGSGFTYEQYF; DNA: TGCGCCAGCAGCTTGGGTAGCGGCTTTACCTACGAGCAGTACTTC
V: TRBV18; J: TRBJ2-7; size: -; length: 15; D: -; CDR3: CASSPTGPDFYEQYF; DNA: TGTGCCAGCTCACCAACTGGTCCGGACTTCTACGAGCAGTACTTC
V: TRBV11-3; J: TRBJ2-1; size: -; length: 16; D: -; CDR3: CASSTSTGSSYNEQFF; DNA: TGTGCCAGCAGCACCTCCACAGGTTCCTCCTACAATGAGCAGTTCTTC
V: TRBV7-9; J: TRBJ2-7; size: -; length: 14; D: -; CDR3: CASSLGAGNYEQYF; DNA: TGTGCCAGCAGCTTAGGAGCAGGGAACTACGAGCAGTACTTC
V: TRBV7-9; J: TRBJ1-1; size: few; length: 11; D: -; CDR3: CASSLHGEAFF; DNA: TGTGCCAGCAGCTTGCACGGTGAAGCTTTCTTT
V: TRBV7-2; J: TRBJ1-1; size: -; length: 12; D: -; CDR3: CASRRVSTEAFF; DNA: TGTGCCAGCAGGAGGGTGAGCACTGAAGCTTTCTTT
V: TRBV27; J: TRBJ2-7; size: -; length: 15; D: TRBD1; CDR3: CASSLGQGIFYEQYF; DNA: TGTGCCAGCAGTTTGGGACAGGGCATCTTCTACGAGCAGTACTTC
V: TRBV19; J: TRBJ2-2; size: -; length: 14; D: -; CDR3: CASRYSGGTGELFF; DNA: TGTGCCAGTAGGTATTCAGGAGGCACCGGGGAGCTGTTTTTT
V: TRBV5-4; J: TRBJ2-3; size: -; length: 16; D: TRBD1; CDR3: CASSSPRDRVTDTQYF; DNA: TGTGCCAGCAGCTCGCCGCGGGACAGGGTCACAGATACGCAGTATTTT
V: TRBV28; J: TRBJ1-1; size: once; length: 13; D: TRBD1; CDR3: CASFDRANTEAFF; DNA: TGTGCCAGTTTCGACAGGGCGAACACTGAAGCTTTCTTT
V: TRBV10-2; J: TRBJ2-2; size: -; length: 14; D: -; CDR3: CASKQGGNTGELFF; DNA: TGCGCCAGCAAACAGGGCGGGAACACCGGGGAGCTGTTTTTT
V: TRBV4-1; J: TRBJ2-2; size: -; length: 16; D: TRBD2; CDR3: CASSPRESGNTGELFF; DNA: TGCGCCAGCAGCCCGCGGGAGTCGGGGAACACCGGGGAGCTGTTTTTT
V: TRBV4-1; J: TRBJ1-1; size: -; length: 13; D: -; CDR3: CASSPRMNTEAFF; DNA: TGCGCCAGCAGTCCGAGGATGAACACTGAAGCTTTCTTT
V: TRBV4-3; J: TRBJ2-3; size: few; length: 15; D: TRBD2; CDR3: CASSPTSGSTDTQYF; DNA: TGCGCCAGCAGCCCGACTAGCGGGAGCACAGATACGCAGTATTTT
V: TRBV18; J: TRBJ1-4; size: few; length: 16; D: -; CDR3: CASSPMEGVLDEKLFF; DNA: TGTGCCAGCTCACCAATGGAGGGTGTCCTGGATGAAAAACTGTTTTTT
V: TRBV10-2; J: TRBJ1-2; size: -; length: 15; D: -; CDR3: CASSESGGHGYGYTF; DNA: TGCGCCAGCAGTGAGTCCGGGGGGCACGGCTATGGCTACACCTTC
V: TRBV5-4; J: TRBJ2-7; size: -; length: 14; D: -; CDR3: CASSPGHFSYEQYF; DNA: TGTGCCAGCAGCCCGGGTCACTTCTCCTACGAGCAGTACTTC
V: TRBV11-2; J: TRBJ2-1; size: -; length: 16; D: TRBD2; CDR3: CASSFRLAGVYNEQFF; DNA: TGTGCCAGCAGCTTTCGACTAGCGGGAGTCTACAATGAGCAGTTCTTC
V: TRBV14; J: TRBJ2-1; size: -; length: 14; D: TRBD1; CDR3: CASSPGQGTGGEFF; DNA: TGTGCCAGCAGCCCAGGACAAGGGACAGGAGGTGAATTCTTC
V: TRBV5-1; J: TRBJ1-2; size: -; length: 13; D: -; CDR3: CASSLAANYGYTF; DNA: TGCGCCAGCAGCTTGGCAGCTAACTATGGCTACACCTTC
V: TRBV12-5; J: TRBJ1-1; size: once; length: 14; D: -; CDR3: CASGLGQLNTEAFF; DNA: TGTGCTAGTGGTTTGGGACAACTGAACACTGAAGCTTTCTTT
V: TRBV7-2; J: TRBJ2-3; size: few; length: 15; D: TRBD2; CDR3: CASSSGGSRTDTQYF; DNA: TGTGCCAGCAGCTCCGGCGGGAGCAGAACAGATACGCAGTATTTT
V: TRBV6-4; J: TRBJ2-5; size: -; length: 16; D: TRBD1; CDR3: CASSENPGTGEETQYF; DNA: TGTGCCAGCAGTGAAAACCCCGGGACAGGGGAAGAGACCCAGTACTTC
V: TRBV11-2; J: TRBJ2-5; size: once; length: 14; D: TRBD1; CDR3: CASSLNQGVETQYF; DNA: TGTGCCAGCAGCTTAAACCAGGGGGTCGAGACCCAGTACTTC
V: TRBV15; J: TRBJ1-1; size: -; length: 16; D: TRBD1; CDR3: CATSTPGGLIDTEAFF; DNA: TGTGCCACCAGCACACCAGGGGGACTTATTGACACTGAAGCTTTCTTT
V: TRBV4-3; J: TRBJ2-2; size: -; length: 17; D: -; CDR3: CASSQGIASTLTGELFF; DNA: TGCGCCAGCAGCCAAGGCATCGCTAGCACCCTAACCGGGGAGCTGTTTTTT
V: TRBV6-6; J: TRBJ2-7; size: -; length: 14; D: TRBD1; CDR3: CASSSGQGSYEQYF; DNA: TGTGCCAGCAGTTCCGGACAGGGGTCCTACGAGCAGTACTTC
V: TRBV7-2; J: TRBJ2-1; size: -; length: 17; D: TRBD2; CDR3: CASSPPGLAGVRNEQFF; DNA: TGTGCCAGCAGCCCCCCGGGACTAGCGGGAGTAAGAAATGAGCAGTTCTTC
V: TRBV6-5; J: TRBJ2-3; size: once; length: 13; D: -; CDR3: CASRKTGTDTQYF; DNA: TGTGCCAGCAGGAAAACAGGCACAGATACGCAGTATTTT
V: TRBV30; J: TRBJ2-3; size: -; length: 12; D: -; CDR3: CAWSEVGDTQYF; DNA: TGTGCCTGGAGCGAGGTGGGAGATACGCAGTATTTT
V: TRBV5-4; J: TRBJ2-2; size: once; length: 13; D: -; CDR3: CASSGRHTGELFF; DNA: TGTGCCAGCAGCGGGAGGCACACCGGGGAGCTGTTTTTT
V: TRBV30; J: TRBJ2-2; size: -; length: 17; D: TRBD1; CDR3: CAWSVRGQGIFAGELFF; DNA: TGTGCCTGGAGTGTACGTGGACAGGGGATATTTGCCGGGGAGCTGTTTTTT
V: TRBV19; J: TRBJ1-1; size: -; length: 15; D: -; CDR3: CASSIRQGPATEAFF; DNA: TGTGCCAGTAGTATCCGCCAGGGGCCGGCCACTGAAGCTTTCTTT
V: TRBV30; J: TRBJ1-5; size: -; length: 14; D: -; CDR3: CAWSPGAYNQPQHF; DNA: TGTGCCTGGTCCCCAGGGGCCTACAATCAGCCTCAGCATTTT
V: TRBV25-1; J: TRBJ2-7; size: -; length: 11; D: -; CDR3: CASSRGREQYF; DNA: TGTGCCAGCAGCAGGGGTCGCGAGCAGTACTTC
V: TRBV29-1; J: TRBJ1-2; size: -; length: 12; D: -; CDR3: CSVERQDYGYTF; DNA: TGCAGCGTTGAGAGACAGGACTATGGCTACACCTTC
V: TRBV18; J: TRBJ1-2; size: -; length: 14; D: -; CDR3: CASSNPALGGGYTF; DNA: TGTGCCAGCTCTAACCCGGCGTTAGGGGGTGGCTACACCTTC
V: TRBV19; J: TRBJ1-5; size: -; length: 15; D: TRBD1; CDR3: CASSTTGKGNQPQHF; DNA: TGTGCCAGTAGTACGACAGGGAAGGGCAATCAGCCCCAGCATTTT
V: TRBV14; J: TRBJ2-5; size: -; length: 17; D: TRBD2; CDR3: CASSPKVLAGGWETQYF; DNA: TGTGCCAGCAGTCCCAAGGTGCTAGCGGGAGGTTGGGAGACCCAGTACTTC
V: TRBV30; J: TRBJ2-4; size: -; length: 13; D: -; CDR3: CAWSRAMENIQYF; DNA: TGTGCCTGGAGTAGAGCGATGGAAAACATTCAGTACTTC
V: TRBV18; J: TRBJ2-3; size: -; length: 18; D: TRBD1; CDR3: CASSPLYSGTGSTDTQYF; DNA: TGTGCCAGCTCACCCCTCTACTCCGGGACAGGGAGCACAGATACGCAGTATTTT
V: TRBV5-6; J: TRBJ2-2; size: -; length: 13; D: -; CDR3: CASSLGGTGELFF; DNA: TGTGCCAGCAGCTTGGGAGGCACCGGGGAGCTGTTTTTT
V: TRBV28; J: TRBJ1-2; size: once; length: 13; D: -; CDR3: CASRGQHNYGYTF; DNA: TGTGCCAGCAGAGGACAGCATAACTATGGCTACACCTTC
V: TRBV15; J: TRBJ1-1; size: few; length: 17; D: TRBD1; CDR3: CATSRDREQGGRTEAFF; DNA: TGTGCCACCAGCAGAGATAGGGAACAGGGGGGACGAACTGAAGCTTTCTTT
V: TRBV15; J: TRBJ2-1; size: -; length: 15; D: TRBD1; CDR3: CATSRTGQGRNEQFF; DNA: TGTGCCACCAGCAGAACGGGACAGGGGAGGAATGAGCAGTTCTTC
V: TRBV4-3; J: TRBJ2-6; size: -; length: 18; D: TRBD1; CDR3: CASSQGPGQSSGANVLTF; DNA: TGCGCCAGCAGCCAGGGGCCGGGACAGAGTTCTGGGGCCAACGTCCTGACTTTC
V: TRBV7-2; J: TRBJ1-5; size: few; length: 15; D: TRBD1; CDR3: CASSLDRGSNQPQHF; DNA: TGTGCCAGCAGCTTAGACAGGGGGAGCAATCAGCCCCAGCATTTT
V: TRBV7-9; J: TRBJ1-2; size: -; length: 18; D: -; CDR3: CSSSGMDSEHPANYGYTF; DNA: TGTTCCAGCAGTGGAATGGACAGCGAGCATCCCGCTAACTATGGCTACACCTTC
V: TRBV30; J: TRBJ2-7; size: -; length: 15; D: TRBD1; CDR3: CAWSVPGQGRYEQYF; DNA: TGTGCCTGGAGTGTCCCGGGACAGGGGAGATACGAGCAGTACTTC
V: TRBV19; J: TRBJ2-3; size: -; length: 20; D: TRBD2; CDR3: CASSIPEGLAGGPGTDTQYF; DNA: TGTGCCAGTAGTATACCAGAAGGGCTAGCGGGAGGGCCTGGCACAGATACGCAGTATTTT
V: TRBV5-1; J: TRBJ1-1; size: -; length: 14; D: -; CDR3: CASSLGRGNTEAFF; DNA: TGTGCCAGCAGCTTGGGCAGGGGCAACACTGAAGCTTTCTTT
V: TRBV19; J: TRBJ2-2; size: -; length: 14; D: -; CDR3: CATLSYGGTGELFF; DNA: TGTGCCACCCTATCCTACGGCGGGACCGGGGAGCTGTTTTTT